These 31 T cell receptor beta chains were sequenced from one sample in a study of human T cells and chemical hapten exposure. The time point: healthy volunteer bleed at 6 weeks. Researchers extracted total RNA from unfractionated whole blood. TCRdb redid the calling of the RACE reads with MiXCR, one entry per CDR3 protein. Seen here are around 45,000 distinct CDR3 sequences, around 3.6% observed once, and the top ten hold around 6%. Sequenced input: whole blood. All receptors derive from a human donor in good health. Some clones in this sample may be carry-over from other donors' samples.

This clonotype showed up many times. The chain employs TRBV5-1 and TRBJ1-4; possible D gene TRBD1, 5 bases. Trimming took 4 bases from V and 0 from J, leaving 7 bases between them. The germline V gene has CDR1 SGHRS and CDR2 YFSETQ. There are 14 residues in the CDR3. This CDR3 is CASSKTATNEKLFF. CDR3 in DNA: TGCGCCAGCAGCAAGACAGCAACTAATGAAAAACTGTTTTTT. The full variable domain, rest sourced from reference TRBV5-1 and TRBJ1-4, is KAGVTQTPRYLIKTRGQQVTLSCSPISGHRSVSWYQQTPGQGLQFLFEYFSETQRNKGNFPGRFSGRQFSNSRSEMNVSTLELGDSALYLCASSKTATNEKLFFGSGTQLSVL.

This clonotype showed up many times. The genes are TRBV5-1 and TRBJ1-4; 9 bases map to TRBD1. Germline-derived CDR1 and CDR2 are SGHRS and YFSETQ. Trimming took 5 bases from V and 4 from J; bases not matched to a gene: 3. This CDR3 region has 14 residues. The CDR3 DNA follows: TGCGCCAGCAGTGAGGGACAGGGTAATGAAAAACTGTTTTTT. It encodes CASSEGQGNEKLFF.

The chain links TRBV12-5 to TRBJ1-1; the D is unclear. CDR3 size: 13 residues. Germline-derived CDR1 and CDR2 are LGHNT and FRNRAP. Between the trimmed V and J ends, which lost 1 base and 3 bases, there was a span of 6 bases. Written as DNA, the CDR3 is TGTGCTAGTGGTTTGGGAGGGTACACTGAAGCTTTCTTT. Its protein product is CASGLGGYTEAFF.

This clonotype was recorded a few times. In DNA form, the CDR3 reads TGCGCCAGCAGCTTGGTTTCAGGGGGCTGGGATGAGCAGTTCTTC. This sequence encodes CASSLVSGGWDEQFF. The genes are TRBV5-1 and TRBJ2-1; 8 nucleotides line up with TRBD1. The J segment lost 8 bases and the V segment lost 0 bases, leaving 7 bases of the junction unmatched. CDR1 SGHRS and CDR2 YFSETQ come from the germline V gene. The CDR3 is 15 amino acids.

This clonotype has a handful of counts. Just one base apart from a much larger clone, this may be a read error. This chain links TRBV27 with TRBJ2-1; 10 positions match TRBD1. Germline V gene lookup returns CDR1 MNHEY and CDR2 SMNVEV (reference sequence). The CDR3 runs to 15 residues. CDR3 in DNA: TGTGTCAGCAGTGGTGCCGGGACAGGGGATGATGAGCAGTTCTTC. The encoded protein is CVSSGAGTGDDEQFF.

Ten or more counts support this clonotype. The rearrangement links TRBV7-8 to TRBJ2-3, with D perhaps assigned TRBD1 or TRBD2 (5 bases each). The length of the CDR3 is 12 residues. Trimming stripped 5 bases from V and 10 bases from J, with 13 bases between. Per the germline V gene, CDR1 is SGHVS and CDR2 is FQNEAQ. Written as DNA, the CDR3 is TGTGCCAGCAGCCCATGGGGACGACCGCAGTATTTT. Protein product: CASSPWGRPQYF. Together with reference TRBV7-8 and TRBJ2-3, the CDR3 gives the full variable domain: GAGVSQSPRYKVAKRGQDVALRCDPISGHVSLFWYQQALGQGPEFLTYFQNEAQLDKSGLPSDRFFAERPEGSVSTLKIQRTQQEDSAVYLCASSPWGRPQYFGPGTRLTVL.

This clonotype was recorded many times. The chain recombines TRBV6-2 or TRBV6-3 with TRBJ1-1; D is possibly TRBD1 (5 bases). The CDR3 has 14 amino acids. V dropped 6 bases and J dropped 0 bases, with 11 bases sitting between them. Germline CDR1 is MNHEY and CDR2 is SVGEGT. The CDR3 is CASSRVQVNTEAFF. DNA of the CDR3: TGTGCCAGCAGCCGAGTACAGGTGAACACTGAAGCTTTCTTT.

A few counts support this clonotype. This chain uses TRBV20-1 with TRBJ2-3; TRBD2 might be the D (6 bases). The CDR3 runs to 15 residues. Germline values: CDR1 DFQATT, CDR2 SNEGSKA (reference sequence). V was shortened by 3 bases and J by 0 bases, with 13 bases between the two germline ends. CDR3 in DNA: TGCAGTGCTAGCGAGGTTAGCGGTAGCACAGATACGCAGTATTTT. It translates to CSASEVSGSTDTQYF.

This clonotype was recorded many times. The V gene is TRBV3-1, the J gene TRBJ2-7, with D possibly matching TRBD1 (6 bases). Per the germline V gene, CDR1 is LGHDT and CDR2 is YNNKEL (reference sequence). V dropped 0 bases and J dropped 3 bases, with 9 bases sitting between them. The CDR3 is 14 amino acids. For the CDR3, the DNA is TGTGCCAGCAGCCAAGACTTAGGGGGCTACGAGCAGTACTTC. It translates to CASSQDLGGYEQYF.

This clonotype was counted many times. V and J are TRBV29-1 and TRBJ2-7; D might be TRBD1 (6 bases). Trimming took 6 bases from V and 2 from J, leaving 11 bases between them. This CDR3 comprises 12 residues. In germline, CDR1 is SQVTM, CDR2 ANQGSEA. CDR3 amino acids: CSVTTGPYEQYF. In DNA form, the CDR3 reads TGCAGCGTCACTACAGGGCCCTACGAGCAGTACTTC.

Many counts were recorded for this clonotype. The chain recombines TRBV6-4 with TRBJ2-1, with 8 bases matching TRBD2. The CDR3 spans 17 residues. Germline trimming cut 2 bases from V and 0 bases from J; bases unmatched to any gene: 6. Germline V gene sequence: CDR1 MRHNA, CDR2 SNTAGT. CDR3 DNA sequence: TGTGCCAGCAGTGACGGGTCTAGCGGGCACTCCTACAATGAGCAGTTCTTC. Its protein is CASSDGSSGHSYNEQFF.

The table lists this clonotype with many counts. The chain recombines TRBV2 with TRBJ2-7, with a tentative D call TRBD1 (6 bases). CDR3 size: 13 residues. Per the germline V gene, CDR1 is SNHLY and CDR2 is FYNNEI. V lost 6 bases to trimming and J lost 4 bases, with 13 bases between them. The CDR3 DNA reads TGTGCCAGCAGGGAAACAGGGCCTTACGAGCAGTACTTC. Protein: CASRETGPYEQYF.

The CDR3 DNA sequence: TGTGCCAGCAGGGGCGCAGGAGGTGGCTACACCTTC. Translating it yields CASRGAGGGYTF. The rearrangement uses TRBV28 and TRBJ1-2; D is unclear. This CDR3 region has 12 residues. The germline V gene encodes CDR1 MDHEN and CDR2 SYDVKM. Trimming removed 6 bases at V and 7 bases at J, with 12 bases between.

In nucleotides, the CDR3 is TGTGCCATCAGTGATTGGGATTCACCCCTCCACTTT. Amino acid sequence: CAISDWDSPLHF. The V gene is TRBV10-3, the J gene TRBJ1-6; D unclear. The V end was cut by 3 bases, the J end by 8 bases, with 5 bases between. Per the germline V gene, CDR1 is ENHRY and CDR2 is SYGVKD. The CDR3 is 12 residues long.

This clonotype appeared a few times. The V gene is TRBV7-9, the J gene TRBJ2-7; 7 bases line up with TRBD1. V was clipped by 6 bases and J by 1 base; unmatched bases: 12. The CDR3 spans 16 residues. Per germline, CDR1 SEHNR and CDR2 FQNEAQ (reference sequence). The CDR3 spells CASSFTAGTESYEQYF. In DNA form, the CDR3 reads TGTGCCAGCAGTTTCACCGCCGGGACAGAGTCCTACGAGCAGTACTTC.

This clonotype was seen ten or more times. The CDR3 reads CASSFPLAGGSEFF. The CDR3 bases are TGTGCCAGCAGTTTTCCCCTAGCGGGAGGATCGGAGTTCTTC. V is TRBV28 and J is TRBJ2-1, with 11 positions matching TRBD2. The germline gives CDR1 MDHEN, CDR2 SYDVKM. V gave up 3 bases and J gave up 14 bases; unmatched junction bases: 9. This CDR3 spans 14 amino acids.

This clonotype was counted ten times or more. This sequence joins TRBV5-1 and TRBJ1-4, with TRBD1 matching 7 bases. Germline values: CDR1 SGHRS, CDR2 YFSETQ. V lost 0 bases and J lost 4; bases outside the gene matches: 6. There are 16 residues in the CDR3. The CDR3 region is CASSLAGGQLNEKLFF. The CDR3 region has the DNA TGCGCCAGCAGCTTGGCCGGGGGACAGCTTAATGAAAAACTGTTTTTT.

This sequence joins TRBV20-1 and TRBJ2-7, with TRBD1 as a possible D gene (6 bases). The CDR3 covers 17 residues. Trimming stripped 3 bases from V and 0 bases from J, with 21 bases between. Germline CDR1 and CDR2: DFQATT and SNEGSKA (reference sequence). The CDR3 nucleotides are TGCAGTGCTAGTCGGTCTCTTGGGGGCCGACTCTCCTACGAGCAGTACTTC. It translates to CSASRSLGGRLSYEQYF.

This clonotype came up a few times. The chain links TRBV7-2 to TRBJ1-2; 11 nucleotides agree with TRBD1. The CDR3 contains 16 residues. The J segment lost 4 bases and the V segment lost 2 bases, leaving 6 bases of the junction unmatched. Germline V gene data show CDR1 as SGHTA and CDR2 as FQGNSA. Here the CDR3 reads CASSLSSGTGGYGYTF. CDR3 in DNA: TGTGCCAGCAGCTTAAGCTCCGGGACAGGGGGCTATGGCTACACCTTC. Complete variable domain (other parts from reference TRBV7-2 and TRBJ1-2): GAGVSQSPSNKVTEKGKDVELRCDPISGHTALYWYRQSLGQGLEFLIYFQGNSAPDKSGLPSDRFSAERTGGSVSTLTIQRTQQEDSAVYLCASSLSSGTGGYGYTFGSGTRLTVV.

In its sample, this clonotype was seen many times. The chain is built from TRBV7-3 and TRBJ1-1; D is ambiguous. In germline, CDR1 is SGHTA, CDR2 FQGTGA. Trimming took off 5 bases at V and 1 base at J, with 14 bases between the two ends. The CDR3 contains 15 residues. The CDR3 DNA follows: TGTGCCAGCAGCCCAAGACGGAGGTCGAACACTGAAGCTTTCTTT. Translating gives CASSPRRRSNTEAFF.

This clonotype was seen at least ten times. V is TRBV28 and J is TRBJ2-1, with TRBD2 matching over 8 bases. V shed 6 bases, J shed 0 bases, and the junction held 7 bases outside the gene matches. The CDR3 has 16 amino acids. CDR1 is MDHEN, CDR2 SYDVKM, per germline. The CDR3 DNA follows: TGTGCCAGCAGCCCGACTAGCGCGAGCTCCTACAATGAGCAGTTCTTC. As protein: CASSPTSASSYNEQFF.

The table lists this clonotype with a few counts. This chain links TRBV20-1 with TRBJ2-5; TRBD2 matches 10 bases. From germline, CDR1 is DFQATT and CDR2 SNEGSKA (reference sequence). CDR3 size: 20 residues. The J segment lost 5 bases and the V segment lost 2 bases, leaving 23 bases of the junction unmatched. DNA for the CDR3: TGCAGTGCTAGAACGTCAGCTAGCGGGAGTGTCCGTCTTTTGTTGGAGACCCAGTACTTC. Translation gives CSARTSASGSVRLLLETQYF.

The rearrangement uses TRBV14 and TRBJ2-3; D unclear. This CDR3 has 14 residues. V was cut by 1 base and J by 4 bases, with 9 bases left in between. Germline lookup yields CDR1 SGHDN and CDR2 FVKESK. CDR3 sequence reads: CASSQVPSADTQYF. CDR3 in DNA: TGTGCCAGCAGCCAAGTTCCATCCGCAGATACGCAGTATTTT.

This clonotype appeared many times. The V call is TRBV29-1, the J call TRBJ2-2; 13 bases line up with TRBD2. Germline CDR1 and CDR2: SQVTM and ANQGSEA. The CDR3 loop spans 17 amino acids. The V segment lost 7 bases and the J segment 0 bases; nucleotides outside the gene matches: 8. CDR3 protein: CSGGLAGDNSNTGELFF. The CDR3, as DNA: TGCAGCGGCGGACTAGCGGGAGACAATTCGAACACCGGGGAGCTGTTTTTT.

This clonotype was seen a few times. The V gene is TRBV2, the J gene TRBJ1-1, with 11 bases that match TRBD1. The germline gives CDR1 SNHLY, CDR2 FYNNEI. Trimming removed 5 bases from V and 5 bases from J; junction bases left unmatched: 4. The CDR3 spans 14 residues. The CDR3 sequence: CASSRDRGDTEAFF. As DNA, the CDR3 is TGTGCCAGCAGTCGGGACAGGGGGGATACTGAAGCTTTCTTT.

Many counts were recorded for this clonotype. The rearrangement links TRBV6-5 to TRBJ1-2, with TRBD1 as a possible D gene (5 bases). Germline CDR1 is MNHEY and CDR2 is SVGAGI. This CDR3 has 13 residues. Trimming took 2 bases from V and 1 from J, leaving 5 bases between them. In DNA, the CDR3 is TGTGCCAGCAGTTACGGGGGTAACTATGGCTACACCTTC. It codes for CASSYGGNYGYTF.

The rearrangement links TRBV24-1 to TRBJ2-6, with a weak D call TRBD2 (5 bases). This CDR3 has 15 residues. V was trimmed by 3 bases and J by 1 base, leaving 6 bases between them. The germline gives CDR1 KGHDR, CDR2 SFDVKD. This chain's CDR3 is CATSDRGSGANVLTF. The CDR3, as DNA: TGTGCCACCAGTGATCGGGGTTCTGGGGCCAACGTCCTGACTTTC.

This clonotype was recorded many times. The V gene is TRBV4-1, the J gene TRBJ2-1; the match to TRBD2 covers 16 bases. The germline V gene has CDR1 MGHRA and CDR2 YSYEKL. Trimming at V came to 3 bases and at J to 15 bases, leaving 2 bases not matched to a gene. The CDR3 is 13 residues long. CDR3 residues: CASSHGTSGRGFF. In DNA, the CDR3 is TGCGCCAGCAGCCACGGGACTAGCGGGAGGGGGTTCTTC.

This clonotype was counted ten times or more. The chain has TRBV7-6 and TRBJ2-3; D might be TRBD1 (6 bases). CDR1 is SGHVS, CDR2 FNYEAQ, per germline. This CDR3 spans 15 amino acids. V was pared by 1 base and J by 6 bases, with 14 bases between. The CDR3 DNA reads TGTGCCAGCAGCTTAGGAGGGGGAAATGCGGATACGCAGTATTTT. The encoded protein is CASSLGGGNADTQYF.

This clonotype was observed at least ten times. The V and J genes are TRBV29-1 and TRBJ2-3; TRBD2 might be the D (6 bases). In germline, CDR1 is SQVTM, CDR2 ANQGSEA. Trimming shortened V by 6 bases and J by 3 bases, and 13 bases separated the two germline ends. This CDR3 contains 13 residues. CDR3 bases: TGCAGCGTCGACCGGGACTCAACAGATACGCAGTATTTT. Translating it yields CSVDRDSTDTQYF.

This clonotype was detected many times. The chain joins TRBV3-1 to TRBJ2-3; the D gene is possibly TRBD2 (6 bases). The V gene's germline CDR1 is LGHDT and CDR2 YNNKEL (reference sequence). The ends were cut back, 5 bases at V and 6 bases at J, with 12 bases in the middle. The CDR3 totals 13 residues. The CDR3 DNA reads as TGTGCCAGCAGCTTGAGACTAGTTGATACGCAGTATTTT. Amino acids: CASSLRLVDTQYF.